The 8 T cell receptor beta chains presented below share a single source sample, sequenced in a study of cytomegalovirus exposure and HLA in healthy donors. Primers: 60 Vbeta forward and 13 Jbeta reverse. The table came from immunoSEQ multiplex PCR; TCRdb's copy has only in-frame clones and leaves some out. The sample holds 88,000 or so clones, more than 50% seen once. The sample was PBMCs. These receptors all come from a male donor in good health and CMV-seropositive.

The gene calls are TRBV5-6 and TRBJ1-1, with 11 bases lining up with TRBD1. Per germline, CDR1 SGHDT and CDR2 YYEEEE. The junction had 5 bases not matched to a gene; V was cut back by 4 bases and J by 0 bases. There are 16 residues in the CDR3. CDR3 bases: TGTGCCAGCAGCCCGGGACAGGGGGTTATGAACACTGAAGCTTTCTTT. This gives the protein CASSPGQGVMNTEAFF. The whole variable domain, filled in from reference TRBV5-6 and TRBJ1-1, reads DAGVTQSPTHLIKTRGQQVTLRCSPKSGHDTVSWYQQALGQGPQFIFQYYEEEERQRGNFPDRFSGHQFPNYSSELNVNALLLGDSALYLCASSPGQGVMNTEAFFGQGTRLTVV.

Turning to this clone: A read error is likely, as this CDR3 ends without the conserved phenylalanine or tryptophan. The chain carries TRBV19 and TRBJ1-6; D is ambiguous. V was pared by 6 bases and J by 9 bases, with 9 bases between. The CDR3 is made up of 12 amino acids. Germline CDR1 LNHDA, CDR2 SQIVND (reference sequence). The DNA of the CDR3 is TGTGCCAGTAGCACAGTCGGTTCACCCCTCCACTTG. Residues: CASSTVGSPLHL.

This clone was detected a few times. V usage is TRBV15 and J usage is TRBJ2-7; D is possibly TRBD2 (5 bases). Germline lookup yields CDR1 LNHNV and CDR2 YYDKDF (reference sequence). Between the trimmed V and J ends, which lost 5 bases and 4 bases, there was a span of 12 bases. This CDR3 comprises 13 residues. The CDR3 DNA sequence: TGTGCCACCAGCGGCCCCGGCGGGTACGAGCAGTACTTC. As protein: CATSGPGGYEQYF.

This clone appeared a single time. V is TRBV9 and J is TRBJ2-1, with D perhaps TRBD2 (5 bases). Germline V gives CDR1 SGDLS, CDR2 YYNGEE. Trimming removed 1 base at V and 8 bases at J, with 13 bases between. This CDR3 has 14 residues. DNA of the CDR3: TGTGCCAGCAGCGTAAGCGGAGAGGTCCATGAGCAGTTCTTC. Its protein is CASSVSGEVHEQFF. The whole variable domain, filled in from reference TRBV9 and TRBJ2-1, reads DSGVTQTPKHLITATGQRVTLRCSPRSGDLSVYWYQQSLDQGLQFLIQYYNGEERAKGNILERFSAQQFPDLHSELNLSSLELGDSALYFCASSVSGEVHEQFFGPGTRLTVL.

This clone appeared a few times. V gene TRBV28 combines with J gene TRBJ1-1; 8 bases are a match to TRBD1. CDR3 length: 14 residues. The germline gives CDR1 MDHEN, CDR2 SYDVKM. Trimming at V came to 5 bases and at J to 6 bases, leaving 8 bases not matched to a gene. The CDR3 is CASSARQGRAEAFF. In nucleotides, the CDR3 is TGTGCCAGCAGTGCTCGACAGGGGAGGGCTGAAGCTTTCTTT.

In this sample, this clone turned up a few times. J is TRBJ2-5 and V is TRBV19; a possible D gene is TRBD1 (6 bases). The V and J ends lost 1 base and 1 base respectively, with 13 bases between them. There are 16 residues in the CDR3. Germline V lookup: CDR1 LNHDA, CDR2 SQIVND (reference sequence). The CDR3 reads CASSIGGRGVQETQYF. CDR3 in DNA: TGTGCCAGTAGTATAGGCGGCAGGGGAGTCCAAGAGACCCAGTACTTC. The full variable domain, in which reference TRBV19 and TRBJ2-5 provide the parts outside the CDR3, is DGGITQSPKYLFRKEGQNVTLSCEQNLNHDAMYWYRQDPGQGLRLIYYSQIVNDFQKGDIAEGYSVSREKKESFPLTVTSAQKNPTAFYLCASSIGGRGVQETQYFGPGTRLLVL.

This clone came up a few times. This chain connects TRBV5-1 to TRBJ2-2; D is possibly TRBD2 (6 bases). The CDR3 is 15 amino acids. Per the germline V gene, CDR1 is SGHRS and CDR2 is YFSETQ. The V gene lost 4 bases and the J gene lost 4 bases, with 14 bases spanning the gap. CDR3 sequence reads: CASSPGPGGTGELFF. The DNA for the CDR3 is TGCGCCAGCAGCCCGGGGCCCGGGGGCACCGGGGAGCTGTTTTTT.

The gene calls are TRBV7-8 and TRBJ2-2; 10 bases line up with TRBD2. The CDR3 is 16 residues long. V was pared by 3 bases and J by 1 base, with 2 bases of the junction left unmatched. CDR1 and CDR2 from the germline V gene are SGHVS and FQNEAQ. CDR3 sequence: CASSLSSGRNTGELFF. The CDR3 nucleotides read TGTGCCAGCAGCTTGTCTAGCGGGAGGAACACCGGGGAGCTGTTTTTT.